The subject of this entry is one TCR beta chain. Germline values: CDR1 SEHNR, CDR2 FQNEAQ (reference sequence). This CDR3 has 16 residues. V gave up 5 bases and J gave up 4 bases; unmatched junction bases: 8. The data were taken from a study of shared clonotypes between healthy human individuals. The assay was run at deep level. It was about 210 ng DNA, 31,000 or so T cell genomes, that sorted-subset replicate PCRs used. In the authors' workflow: As immunoSEQ supplied junction-only sequences (without quality scores), filtering differed. TCRdb's copy holds only in-frame clones and misses some; the assay was immunoSEQ multiplex PCR. The V and J calls and clone size were taken over from that table, and D and trimming were inferred from the DNA. The profile shows 2 million to 2.5 million clones, 95% of them singletons.

This TCR was recovered from a man aged 18 to 29 in good health. The genes are TRBV7-9 and TRBJ1-6, with TRBD1 identical over 7 bases. The sample was naive CD4+ T cells sorted from blood. As for subset: CD45RA+ positively selected. The CDR3 region is CASSPRSGGYNSPLHF. The CDR3 DNA sequence: TGTGCCAGCAGCCCTCGCTCAGGGGGGTATAATTCACCCCTCCACTTT.